Following are 16 T cell receptor beta chains from one sample sequenced in a study of response to subunit inactivated influenza vaccine. TCRdb re-called the RT-PCR reads through MiXCR, storing one row per CDR3 protein. The sample includes more than 150,000 distinct CDR3 sequences, about 10% of them seen just once. Sequenced here: non-naive T cells sorted from PBMCs, sampled on the day of vaccination. All receptors come from a man aged 45-65 years who received an inactivated influenza vaccine.

This clonotype was observed at least ten times. This rearrangement joins TRBV4-1 to TRBJ2-1, with 9 bases aligning to TRBD1. V shed 3 bases, J shed 6 bases, and the junction held 6 bases outside the gene matches. Germline V lookup: CDR1 MGHRA, CDR2 YSYEKL. There are 15 residues in the CDR3. The CDR3 protein is CASSQDRGPGNEQFF. The CDR3 DNA reads as TGCGCCAGCAGCCAGGACAGGGGACCGGGCAATGAGCAGTTCTTC.

In its sample, this clonotype was seen a few times. This rearrangement joins TRBV11-1 to TRBJ2-1; TRBD2 aligns across 9 bases. In germline, CDR1 is SGHAT, CDR2 FQDESV (reference sequence). With V trimmed by 2 bases and J by 10 bases, 12 bases remained unmatched. The CDR3 has 16 residues. The DNA for the CDR3 is TGTGCCAGCAGCTTACGGCGGGAGGGACGGCGTCCCGAGCAGTTCTTC. Protein sequence: CASSLRREGRRPEQFF.

This clonotype came up many times. The chain is built from TRBV4-3 and TRBJ2-7; possibly TRBD2 for D (6 bases). Trimming removed 0 bases from V and 7 bases from J, with 19 bases in between. Germline CDR1 and CDR2: LGHNA and YSLEER. The CDR3 runs to 16 residues. The DNA for the CDR3 is TGCGCCAGCAGCCAAGATTGGAGGGTCCGTCGGGGGGAGCAGTACTTC. The encoded protein is CASSQDWRVRRGEQYF.

At least ten counts were recorded for this clonotype. This chain uses TRBV9 with TRBJ2-7, with D unclear. The CDR3 loop spans 14 amino acids. Trimming removed 0 bases at V and 0 bases at J, with 7 bases between. Per the germline V gene, CDR1 is SGDLS and CDR2 is YYNGEE. The CDR3: CASSVDYLSYEQYF. The CDR3 DNA follows: TGTGCCAGCAGCGTAGACTACCTCTCCTACGAGCAGTACTTC.

The rearrangement links TRBV6-9 to TRBJ1-4, with D possibly being TRBD1 (5 bases). The CDR3 runs 16 residues. The germline V gene has CDR1 MNHGY and CDR2 SVAAGI. V lost 3 bases, J lost 4 bases, and 15 bases lay in between. CDR3 coding DNA: TGTGCCAGCAGTTACAAACGGGACTTCATTAATGAAAAACTGTTTTTT. Its translation: CASSYKRDFINEKLFF.

The rearrangement links TRBV5-1 to TRBJ2-5; the D gene is possibly TRBD2 (5 bases). This CDR3 contains 14 residues. In germline, CDR1 is SGHRS, CDR2 YFSETQ. With 1 base removed from V and 10 bases from J, the gap between germline ends came to 17 bases. CDR3 coding DNA: TGCGCCAGCAGCTTGAATTCGGAGGCCCAAGGCCAGTACTTC. It specifies CASSLNSEAQGQYF.

The chain has TRBV7-6 and TRBJ2-7; 7 bases align to TRBD2. The V gene end was trimmed by 5 bases and the J gene end by 9 bases; junction bases not matched to a gene: 10. The CDR3 length is 13 residues. Germline lookup yields CDR1 SGHVS and CDR2 FNYEAQ. The CDR3 spells CASSTSGAGRQYF. The CDR3, as DNA: TGTGCCAGCAGCACCAGCGGGGCTGGGAGGCAGTACTTC.

The rearrangement joins TRBV2 to TRBJ2-3, with TRBD2 identical over 11 bases. The CDR3 length is 18 residues. The germline gives CDR1 SNHLY, CDR2 FYNNEI. Trimming cost V 11 bases and J 6 bases; bases outside gene matches: 22. CDR3 protein: CAAGRLAGGSTPQDTQYF. DNA for the CDR3: TGTGCCGCCGGGAGGCTAGCGGGAGGATCCACCCCTCAGGATACGCAGTATTTT.

This clonotype was seen at least ten times. The gene calls are TRBV5-6 and TRBJ2-1, with D maybe TRBD1 (6 bases). Germline V gene data show CDR1 as SGHDT and CDR2 as YYEEEE. The CDR3 loop spans 12 amino acids. With 0 bases removed from V and 12 bases from J, the gap between germline ends came to 10 bases. The CDR3 spells CASSLGARGQFF. CDR3 nucleotide sequence: TGTGCCAGCAGCTTGGGGGCCAGGGGGCAGTTCTTC. Combining the CDR3 with reference TRBV5-6 and TRBJ2-1 gives the whole variable domain DAGVTQSPTHLIKTRGQQVTLRCSPKSGHDTVSWYQQALGQGPQFIFQYYEEEERQRGNFPDRFSGHQFPNYSSELNVNALLLGDSALYLCASSLGARGQFFGPGTRLTVL.

There are many counts of this clonotype. This chain links TRBV20-1 with TRBJ2-7; D uncertain. V gave up 0 bases and J gave up 0 bases, with 12 bases separating them. The CDR3 sequence is 15 residues long. Germline loops: CDR1 DFQATT, CDR2 SNEGSKA (reference sequence). The CDR3 loop is CSARDVSRNSYEQYF. Here the CDR3 DNA reads TGCAGTGCTAGAGATGTGAGCAGGAACTCCTACGAGCAGTACTTC.

This clonotype has only a few counts. The rearrangement uses TRBV3-1 and TRBJ2-3, with 9 bases aligning to TRBD2. The V gene end was trimmed by 4 bases and the J gene end by 5 bases; junction bases not matched to a gene: 1. This CDR3 spans 13 amino acids. Germline V CDR1 and CDR2: LGHDT, YNNKEL (reference sequence). The CDR3 bases are TGTGCCAGCAGCCCGACTAGCGGAGATACGCAGTATTTT. Residues: CASSPTSGDTQYF.

The genes are TRBV6-2 or TRBV6-3 and TRBJ1-5; 7 bases map to TRBD1. This CDR3 region has 14 residues. The junction had 9 bases not matched to a gene; V was cut back by 6 bases and J by 7 bases. The germline V gene encodes CDR1 MNHEY and CDR2 SVGEGT. The chain's CDR3 is CASSQQGLRQPQHF. The CDR3 region has the DNA TGTGCCAGCAGCCAACAGGGGCTGCGGCAGCCCCAGCATTTT.

In its sample, this clonotype was seen many times. The chain combines TRBV7-2 with TRBJ1-1; 8 bases match TRBD1. The junction had 10 bases not matched to a gene; V was cut back by 7 bases and J by 6 bases. This CDR3 spans 14 amino acids. Per germline, CDR1 SGHTA and CDR2 FQGNSA. DNA of the CDR3: TGTGCCAGCATCCGAGGACAGGGATCTTCTGAAGCTTTCTTT. It encodes CASIRGQGSSEAFF.

There are many counts of this clonotype. The CDR3 DNA follows: TGTGCCAGCAGCTTAGAACCACCTAGCGCGGGCGGTACGCAGTATTTT. This sequence encodes CASSLEPPSAGGTQYF. The V call is TRBV11-2, the J call TRBJ2-3, with a weak D call TRBD2 (6 bases). Germline V gene data show CDR1 as SGHAT and CDR2 as FQNNGV. This CDR3 has 16 amino acids. The V end was cut by 0 bases, the J end by 8 bases, with 18 bases between.

This clonotype was observed many times. The rearrangement joins TRBV4-3 to TRBJ2-7; 10 bases align to TRBD2. From germline, CDR1 is LGHNA and CDR2 YSLEER. Germline trimming cut 2 bases from V and 4 bases from J; bases unmatched to any gene: 2. The CDR3 has 14 residues. CDR3 protein: CASSQQAGGYEQYF. The CDR3 nucleotides are TGCGCCAGCAGCCAACAAGCGGGGGGGTACGAGCAGTACTTC.

The V and J genes are TRBV5-1 and TRBJ2-5; 9 nucleotides agree with TRBD1. V was pared by 5 bases and J by 2 bases, with 7 bases of the junction left unmatched. There are 15 residues in the CDR3. The germline V gene encodes CDR1 SGHRS and CDR2 YFSETQ. The CDR3 bases are TGCGCCAGCAGGAGGGACAGGGTAGGACAAGAGACCCAGTACTTC. As protein: CASRRDRVGQETQYF.